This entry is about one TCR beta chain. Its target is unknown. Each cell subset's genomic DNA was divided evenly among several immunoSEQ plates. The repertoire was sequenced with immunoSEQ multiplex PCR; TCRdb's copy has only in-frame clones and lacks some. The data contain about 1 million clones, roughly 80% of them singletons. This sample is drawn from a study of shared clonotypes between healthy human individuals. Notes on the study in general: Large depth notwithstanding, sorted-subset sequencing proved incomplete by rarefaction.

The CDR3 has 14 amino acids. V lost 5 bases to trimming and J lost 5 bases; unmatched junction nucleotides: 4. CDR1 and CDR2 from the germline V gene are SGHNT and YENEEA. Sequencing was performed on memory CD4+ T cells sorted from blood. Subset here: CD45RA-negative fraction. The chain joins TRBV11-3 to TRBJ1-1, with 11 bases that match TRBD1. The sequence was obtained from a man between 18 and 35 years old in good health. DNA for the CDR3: TGTGCCAGCAGCAGGACAGGGGGCCAGACTGAAGCTTTCTTT. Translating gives CASSRTGGQTEAFF.